This TCR beta chain derives from a study of T cell responses to AZD1222 COVID-19 vaccine. Study as a whole: The analysis combined second doses at about 4 or about 12 weeks.

Points on this clone: Its target is not known.

Study-level findings and limits: Repertoire samples came only from after the peak T cell response. Just a handful of people given AZD1222 tested seropositive at baseline. Donors were mostly white British, more females; clonal diversity possibly underestimated.

TCRdb's table, derived via immunoSEQ multiplex PCR, lists solely in-frame clones and lacks some. This sample has approximately 90,000 clones, with roughly 92% found just once. V shed 4 bases and J 6 bases; nucleotides not matched to a gene: 11. CDR1 SQVTM and CDR2 ANQGSEA come from the germline V gene. This CDR3 comprises 15 residues. This chain joins TRBV29-1 and TRBJ1-5, with 8 nucleotides matching TRBD1. This sequence originates from an adult in good health. Source: peripheral blood, taken on day 0 of AZD1222 vaccination. Here the CDR3 reads CSVVETGDFRQPQHF. The CDR3 DNA reads as TGCAGCGTTGTGGAGACAGGGGATTTTCGTCAGCCCCAGCATTTT.